The 19 T cell receptor beta chains in this list originate from one sample, sequenced in a study of shared clonotypes between healthy human individuals. Repertoires were generated with immunoSEQ multiplex PCR, while TCRdb's copy carries only in-frame clones and drops some. The repertoire holds over 850,000 clones, with around three quarters as singletons. Sequencing was done on a sample of memory CD4+ T cells from PBMCs. Subset reported: CD45RA-negative fraction. The origin of the receptors is a man aged 18 to 30 in good health. Some clones in this sample may be carry-over from other donors' samples.

The rearrangement links TRBV7-2 to TRBJ2-4; 7 bases are a match to TRBD2. Germline V gives CDR1 SGHTA, CDR2 FQGNSA. The V and J ends lost 1 base and 6 bases, in that order; junction bases with no gene match: 18. This CDR3 spans 19 amino acids. CDR3 DNA: TGTGCCAGCAGCTTAGGGGTTTTTGTAGGCGGGGGTCGGGGAAACATTCAGTACTTC. It codes for CASSLGVFVGGGRGNIQYF.

Points on this clone: One base away lies a much larger clone, so this may be a sequencing read error. Other DNA sequences from this sample encode an identical CDR3 as well. The chain recombines TRBV6-6 with TRBJ2-7; no firm D call. The V gene's germline CDR1 is MNHNY and CDR2 SVGAGI (reference sequence). The CDR3 extends over 13 amino acids. CDR3: CASSFETYYEQYF. CDR3 nucleotide sequence: TGTGCTAGCAGTTTCGAGACATACTACGAGCAGTACTTC.

The table lists this clone with a few counts. This chain links TRBV15 with TRBJ2-1, with 9 bases matching TRBD2. This CDR3 has 16 residues. The V and J ends lost 11 bases and 5 bases, in that order; junction bases with no gene match: 16. Germline V gene sequence: CDR1 LNHNV, CDR2 YYDKDF (reference sequence). The CDR3 is CASRLWGSGSDNEQFF. The CDR3 coding sequence is TGTGCCTCCCGATTGTGGGGTAGCGGGAGTGACAATGAGCAGTTCTTC.

As regards this clone: This may come from a read error, since a much larger clone is one base off. The chain links TRBV7-9 to TRBJ2-2; maybe TRBD1 (6 bases). This CDR3 comprises 15 residues. Germline values: CDR1 SEHNR, CDR2 FQNEAQ (reference sequence). V lost 5 bases to trimming and J lost 0 bases, with 10 bases between them. DNA for the CDR3: TGTGCCAGCAGCCGACAGGATCCGAACACCGGGGAGCTGTTTTTT. Residues: CASSRQDPNTGELFF.

The V call is TRBV5-1, the J call TRBJ2-1; 10 bases match TRBD2. With V trimmed by 4 bases and J by 6 bases, 7 bases remained unmatched. The CDR3 consists of 15 residues. Per germline, CDR1 SGHRS and CDR2 YFSETQ. The CDR3 bases are TGCGCCAGCAGCCCTGGGACTAGCGTCGCCAATGAGCAGTTCTTC. Protein sequence: CASSPGTSVANEQFF.

Worth noting for this clone: This likely came from a read error, as a far larger clone is one base away. Other DNA sequences in the same sample also yield this CDR3. The chain uses TRBV30 and TRBJ1-4, with TRBD1 as a possible D gene (5 bases). The CDR3 has 13 residues. CDR1 is GTSNPN, CDR2 SVGIG, per germline (reference sequence). The V end lost 0 bases, the J end lost 11 bases, and 13 bases lay between the germline ends. The CDR3 spells CAWSVWGSGKLFF. The CDR3, as DNA: TGTGCCTGGAGTGTGTGGGGGAGCGGGAAACTGTTTTTT.

The gene calls are TRBV2 and TRBJ1-1; 7 nucleotides match TRBD1. V lost 5 bases to trimming and J lost 7 bases; unmatched junction nucleotides: 1. CDR3 length: 11 residues. The germline V gene encodes CDR1 SNHLY and CDR2 FYNNEI. CDR3 in amino acids: CASSRDSEAFF. DNA for the CDR3: TGTGCCAGCAGTAGGGACAGTGAAGCTTTCTTT.

V usage is TRBV11-3 and J usage is TRBJ2-5; D call uncertain. The CDR3 covers 12 residues. Trimming cost V 5 bases and J 1 base, with 5 bases left between them. Germline CDR1 SGHNT, CDR2 YENEEA. CDR3 loop: CASSQSQETQYF. The CDR3 DNA reads as TGTGCCAGCAGCCAAAGCCAAGAGACCCAGTACTTC. Drawing the rest from reference TRBV11-3 and TRBJ2-5, the complete variable domain is EAGVVQSPRYKIIEKKQPVAFWCNPISGHNTLYWYLQNLGQGPELLIRYENEEAVDDSQLPKDRFSAERLKGVDSTLKIQPAELGDSAVYLCASSQSQETQYFGPGTRLLVL.

Many counts were recorded for this clone. The chain is built from TRBV7-8 and TRBJ2-1; D could derive from TRBD1 or TRBD2 (5 bases each). Germline-derived CDR1 and CDR2 are SGHVS and FQNEAQ. This CDR3 contains 14 residues. V lost 7 bases and J lost 6, with 16 bases in between. The CDR3 bases are TGTGCCAGCAACCGGGACCGGATAAGCAATGAGCAGTTCTTC. Protein: CASNRDRISNEQFF.

The rearrangement joins TRBV5-1 to TRBJ1-2; no firm D call. CDR1 is SGHRS, CDR2 YFSETQ, per germline. The CDR3 has 16 amino acids. V was trimmed by 3 bases and J by 8 bases, leaving 23 bases between them. The CDR3 region is CASSSSSFPSTSGYTF. CDR3 in DNA: TGCGCCAGCAGCTCGAGCAGCTTCCCCTCAACTTCCGGCTACACCTTC.

The chain is built from TRBV5-1 and TRBJ2-1; D might be TRBD2 (5 bases). The CDR3 has 14 residues. V lost 3 bases, J lost 7 bases, and 14 bases lay in between. CDR1 and CDR2 from the germline V gene are SGHRS and YFSETQ. The CDR3 spells CASSSGLELNEQFF. The DNA of the CDR3 is TGCGCCAGCAGCTCAGGACTGGAGTTGAATGAGCAGTTCTTC. Full variable domain (outside the CDR3, taken from reference TRBV5-1 and TRBJ2-1): KAGVTQTPRYLIKTRGQQVTLSCSPISGHRSVSWYQQTPGQGLQFLFEYFSETQRNKGNFPGRFSGRQFSNSRSEMNVSTLELGDSALYLCASSSGLELNEQFFGPGTRLTVL.

The CDR3 bases are TGTGCCAGCAGCTTAGGATCTAGCGGCCCCTACAATGAGCAGTTCTTC. Its protein is CASSLGSSGPYNEQFF. The chain links TRBV7-2 to TRBJ2-1; 7 nucleotides match TRBD2. V lost 1 base to trimming and J lost 2 bases; unmatched junction nucleotides: 5. Germline V gene sequence: CDR1 SGHTA, CDR2 FQGNSA. CDR3 length: 16 residues.

This sequence joins TRBV28 and TRBJ2-3; 8 bases align to TRBD2. V lost 2 bases, J lost 2 bases, and 6 bases stayed unmatched. From germline, CDR1 is MDHEN and CDR2 SYDVKM. The CDR3 is made up of 16 amino acids. The CDR3, as DNA: TGTGCCAGCAGTTTAAAACTAGCGGAGTTCACAGATACGCAGTATTTT. Translation: CASSLKLAEFTDTQYF.

This chain uses TRBV6-6 with TRBJ2-2; D is perhaps TRBD2 (6 bases). CDR1 is MNHNY and CDR2 is SVGAGI in the germline V gene (reference sequence). This CDR3 has 13 amino acids. V lost 6 bases to trimming and J lost 5 bases, with 10 bases between them. CDR3 protein: CASRAEGTGELFF. CDR3 nucleotides: TGTGCCAGCAGAGCGGAGGGGACCGGGGAGCTGTTTTTT.

The J gene is TRBJ1-2, the V gene TRBV7-2; D call uncertain. Per germline, CDR1 SGHTA and CDR2 FQGNSA. V lost 2 bases and J 2 bases, leaving 12 bases between the germline ends. There are 15 residues in the CDR3. The CDR3 is CASSLHSDQNYGYTF. The CDR3 nucleotides are TGTGCCAGCAGCTTACACTCGGACCAGAACTATGGCTACACCTTC.

This chain joins TRBV18 and TRBJ2-3; 9 bases map to TRBD2. Germline loops: CDR1 KGHSH, CDR2 LQKENI. The CDR3 runs to 15 residues. Losses at the gene ends were 6 bases for V and 6 bases for J; bases not matched to a gene: 10. The CDR3 DNA sequence: TGTGCCAGCTCCCTAAATGGACTAGCGTGGGATACGCAGTATTTT. Protein: CASSLNGLAWDTQYF. Combining the CDR3 with reference TRBV18 and TRBJ2-3 gives the whole variable domain NAGVMQNPRHLVRRRGQEARLRCSPMKGHSHVYWYRQLPEEGLKFMVYLQKENIIDESGMPKERFSAEFPKEGPSILRIQQVVRGDSAAYFCASSLNGLAWDTQYFGPGTRLTVL.

The chain recombines TRBV19 with TRBJ2-3, with TRBD1 identical over 10 bases. The CDR3 contains 16 residues. Germline CDR1 and CDR2: LNHDA and SQIVND (reference sequence). The ends lost 5 bases at V and 1 base at J; junction bases unmatched: 6. This chain's CDR3 is CASSGFGTGGTDTQYF. The CDR3 DNA reads as TGTGCCAGTAGTGGGTTCGGGACAGGGGGCACAGATACGCAGTATTTT.

The rearrangement links TRBV9 to TRBJ2-5; TRBD1 is a possible D gene (5 bases). V lost 4 bases, J lost 4 bases, and 20 bases lay in between. CDR1 SGDLS and CDR2 YYNGEE come from the germline V gene. The CDR3 is 16 residues long. The CDR3 here is CASSPTRQSSTETQYF. As DNA, the CDR3 is TGTGCCAGCAGCCCCACTCGACAGAGTAGTACAGAGACCCAGTACTTC.

This clone turned up a few times. The chain links TRBV14 to TRBJ1-2; the match to TRBD1 covers 8 bases. The CDR3 is 15 amino acids. Per the germline V gene, CDR1 is SGHDN and CDR2 is FVKESK. The ends lost 1 base at V and 3 bases at J; junction bases unmatched: 4. The CDR3 DNA is TGTGCCAGCAGCCAAGGACGGACAGGGTACTATGGCTACACCTTC. Translation: CASSQGRTGYYGYTF.